Many counts were recorded for the clone carrying this TCR beta chain. Its cognate antigen is unknown. The CDR3 runs 18 residues. The junction had 13 bases not matched to a gene; V was cut back by 3 bases and J by 3 bases. The authors prepared the TCRbeta library with unique molecular identifiers. TCRdb ran MiXCR on the PCR reads and lists one entry per CDR3 protein. The sample records fewer than 350,000 distinct CDR3 sequences, about 9.9% being singletons. The sample originates from a study of T-cell reconstitution after alpha-beta-depleted transplantation in children. Study outcomes and limitations: The origin of alpha-beta T cells about two months after transplant was reportedly several hundred expanded graft clones. T cells produced anew were the main source of T-cell counts and diversity one year after transplant. Some patients' high day-60 TCRbeta diversity was traced to surviving recipient T cells and thymic progenitors.

The source material was peripheral blood, sampled 180 days after TCRalphabeta/CD19-depleted stem cell transplant. The TCR sequence derives from a male patient between 2 and 10 years old who had a stem cell transplant for chronic granulomatous disease, so the T cells may come from the graft donor. The chain is built from TRBV23-1 and TRBJ2-2; 7 nucleotides match TRBD1. TRBV23-1 is assigned to the ORF class and has an uncertain function. This chain's CDR3 is CASSHACRGRPDTGELFF. The DNA for the CDR3 is TGCGCCAGCAGTCATGCGTGTAGGGGGCGGCCGGACACCGGGGAGCTGTTTTTT.